This T cell receptor beta chain came from a study of blood T cell repertoires in COVID-19. Overall study context: Specimens from acute and convalescent COVID-19 originated in the United States, Italy and Spain.

This clone was counted once. Libraries were prepared by immunoSEQ multiplex PCR; TCRdb keeps only in-frame clonotypes and omits some of them. This table holds more than 15,000 clones, about 88% found once. The germline V gene has CDR1 SGHTA and CDR2 FQGNSA. This CDR3 region has 10 residues. Trimming took 4 bases from V and 8 from J, leaving 3 bases between them. The sample was peripheral blood. The V and J genes are TRBV7-2 and TRBJ2-1, with D uncertain. The TCR sequence derives from a man aged 35 to 55 with active COVID-19. As DNA, the CDR3 is TGTGCCAGCAGCTCCTATGAGCAGTTCTTC. This encodes CASSSYEQFF.